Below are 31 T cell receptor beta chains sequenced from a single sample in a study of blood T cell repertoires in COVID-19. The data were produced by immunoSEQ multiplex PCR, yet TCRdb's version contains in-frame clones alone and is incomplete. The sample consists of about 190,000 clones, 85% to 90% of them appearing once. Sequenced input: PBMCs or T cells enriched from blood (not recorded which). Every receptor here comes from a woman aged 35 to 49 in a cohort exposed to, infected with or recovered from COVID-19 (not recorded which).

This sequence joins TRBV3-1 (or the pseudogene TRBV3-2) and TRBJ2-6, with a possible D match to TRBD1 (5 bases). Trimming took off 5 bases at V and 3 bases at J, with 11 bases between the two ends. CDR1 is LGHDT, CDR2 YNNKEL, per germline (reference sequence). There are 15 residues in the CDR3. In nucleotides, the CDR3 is TGTGCCAGCAGCACACAGGTACTTGGGGCCAACGTCCTGACTTTC. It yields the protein CASSTQVLGANVLTF.

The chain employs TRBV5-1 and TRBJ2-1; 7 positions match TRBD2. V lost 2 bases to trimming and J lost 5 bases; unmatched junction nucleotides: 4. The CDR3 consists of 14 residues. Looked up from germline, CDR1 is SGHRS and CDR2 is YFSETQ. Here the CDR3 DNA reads TGCGCCAGCAGCTTCACCGGGACTAACAATGAGCAGTTCTTC. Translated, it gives CASSFTGTNNEQFF. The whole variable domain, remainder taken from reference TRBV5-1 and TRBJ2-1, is KAGVTQTPRYLIKTRGQQVTLSCSPISGHRSVSWYQQTPGQGLQFLFEYFSETQRNKGNFPGRFSGRQFSNSRSEMNVSTLELGDSALYLCASSFTGTNNEQFFGPGTRLTVL.

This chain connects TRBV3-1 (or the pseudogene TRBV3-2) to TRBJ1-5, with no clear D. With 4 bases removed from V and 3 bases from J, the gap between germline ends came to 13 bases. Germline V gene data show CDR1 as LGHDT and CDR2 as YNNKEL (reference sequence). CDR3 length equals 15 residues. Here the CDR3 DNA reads TGTGCCAGCAGCCGAGGACGGGAACTCAATCAGCCCCAGCATTTT. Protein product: CASSRGRELNQPQHF.

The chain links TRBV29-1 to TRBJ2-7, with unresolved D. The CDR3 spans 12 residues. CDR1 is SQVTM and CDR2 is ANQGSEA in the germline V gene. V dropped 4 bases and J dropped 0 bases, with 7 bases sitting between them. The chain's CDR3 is CSVALGSYEQYF. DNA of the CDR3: TGCAGCGTTGCCCTCGGCTCCTACGAGCAGTACTTC.

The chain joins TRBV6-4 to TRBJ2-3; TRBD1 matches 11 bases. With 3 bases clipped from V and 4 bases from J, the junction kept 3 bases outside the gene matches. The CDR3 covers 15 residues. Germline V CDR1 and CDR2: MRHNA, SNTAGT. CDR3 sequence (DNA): TGTGCCAGCAGTGAACGGACAGGGGGCGCAGATACGCAGTATTTT. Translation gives CASSERTGGADTQYF.

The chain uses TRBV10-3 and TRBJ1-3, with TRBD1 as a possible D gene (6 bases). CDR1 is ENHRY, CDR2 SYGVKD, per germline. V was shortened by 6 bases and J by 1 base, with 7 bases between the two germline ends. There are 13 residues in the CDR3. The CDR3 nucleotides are TGTGCCATCAGAGGGGGATCTGGAAACACCATATATTTT. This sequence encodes CAIRGGSGNTIYF.

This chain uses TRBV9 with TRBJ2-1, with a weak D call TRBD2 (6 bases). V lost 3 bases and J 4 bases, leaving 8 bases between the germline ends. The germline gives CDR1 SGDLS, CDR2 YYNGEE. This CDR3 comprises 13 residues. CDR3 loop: CASSGGVYNEQFF. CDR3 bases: TGTGCCAGCAGCGGGGGGGTATACAATGAGCAGTTCTTC. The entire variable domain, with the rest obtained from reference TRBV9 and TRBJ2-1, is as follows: DSGVTQTPKHLITATGQRVTLRCSPRSGDLSVYWYQQSLDQGLQFLIQYYNGEERAKGNILERFSAQQFPDLHSELNLSSLELGDSALYFCASSGGVYNEQFFGPGTRLTVL.

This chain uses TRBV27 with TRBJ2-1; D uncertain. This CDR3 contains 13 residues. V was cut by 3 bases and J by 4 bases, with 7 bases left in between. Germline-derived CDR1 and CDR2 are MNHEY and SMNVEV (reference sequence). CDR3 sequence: CASSLWQYNEQFF. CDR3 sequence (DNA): TGTGCCAGCAGTTTGTGGCAGTACAATGAGCAGTTCTTC.

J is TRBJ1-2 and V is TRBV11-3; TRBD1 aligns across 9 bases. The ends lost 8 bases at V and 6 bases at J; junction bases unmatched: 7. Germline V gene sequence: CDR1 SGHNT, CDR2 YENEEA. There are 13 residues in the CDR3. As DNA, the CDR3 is TGTGCCAGCGCGACCGGGACAGGGAATGGCTACACCTTC. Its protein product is CASATGTGNGYTF.

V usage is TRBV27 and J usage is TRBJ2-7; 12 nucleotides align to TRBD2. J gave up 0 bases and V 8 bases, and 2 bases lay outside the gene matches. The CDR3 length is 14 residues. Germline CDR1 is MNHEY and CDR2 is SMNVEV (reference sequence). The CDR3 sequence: CASASGGASYEQYF. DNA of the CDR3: TGTGCCAGCGCTAGCGGGGGGGCCTCCTACGAGCAGTACTTC.

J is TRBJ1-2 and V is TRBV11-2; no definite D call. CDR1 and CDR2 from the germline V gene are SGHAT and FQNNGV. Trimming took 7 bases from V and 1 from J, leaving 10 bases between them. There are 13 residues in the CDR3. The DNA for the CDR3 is TGTGCCAGCACCCCCCTGCGTAACTATGGCTACACCTTC. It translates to CASTPLRNYGYTF.

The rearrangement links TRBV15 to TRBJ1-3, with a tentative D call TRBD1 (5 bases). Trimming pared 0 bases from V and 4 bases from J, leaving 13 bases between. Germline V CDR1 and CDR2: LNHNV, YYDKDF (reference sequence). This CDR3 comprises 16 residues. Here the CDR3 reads CATSRDWRGKGNTIYF. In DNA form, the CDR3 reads TGTGCCACCAGCAGAGATTGGAGGGGAAAGGGAAACACCATATATTTT. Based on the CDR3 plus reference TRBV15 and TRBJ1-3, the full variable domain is DAMVIQNPRYQVTQFGKPVTLSCSQTLNHNVMYWYQQKSSQAPKLLFHYYDKDFNNEADTPDNFQSRRPNTSFCFLDIRSPGLGDTAMYLCATSRDWRGKGNTIYFGEGSWLTVV.

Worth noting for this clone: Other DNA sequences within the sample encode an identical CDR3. CDR3 nucleotide sequence: TGCGCCAGCAGCCAAGGGCTAGCGGCCCCAGATACGCAGTATTTT. It yields the protein CASSQGLAAPDTQYF. The chain uses TRBV4-3 and TRBJ2-3; 7 positions agree with TRBD2. The CDR3 is 15 amino acids. After removal of 1 base from V and 4 bases from J, the junction contained 5 bases not matched to a gene. Germline-derived CDR1 and CDR2 are LGHNA and YSLEER.

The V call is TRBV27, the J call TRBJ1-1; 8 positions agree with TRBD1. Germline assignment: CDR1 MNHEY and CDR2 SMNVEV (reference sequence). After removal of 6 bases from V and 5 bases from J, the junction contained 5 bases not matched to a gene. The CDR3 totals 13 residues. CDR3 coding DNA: TGTGCCAGCAGATTACAGGGGGTGACTGAAGCTTTCTTT. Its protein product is CASRLQGVTEAFF.

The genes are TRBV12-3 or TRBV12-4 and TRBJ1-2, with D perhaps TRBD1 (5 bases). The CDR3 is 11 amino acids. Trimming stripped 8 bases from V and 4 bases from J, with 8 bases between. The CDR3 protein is CASGGFYGYTF. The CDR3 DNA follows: TGTGCCAGCGGGGGGTTCTATGGCTACACCTTC.

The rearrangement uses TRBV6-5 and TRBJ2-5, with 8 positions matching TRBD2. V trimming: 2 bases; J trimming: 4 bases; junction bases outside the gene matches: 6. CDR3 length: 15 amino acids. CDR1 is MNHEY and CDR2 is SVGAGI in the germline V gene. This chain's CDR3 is CASSYRGRRGETQYF. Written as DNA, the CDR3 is TGTGCCAGCAGTTACCGCGGGAGGAGGGGAGAGACCCAGTACTTC.

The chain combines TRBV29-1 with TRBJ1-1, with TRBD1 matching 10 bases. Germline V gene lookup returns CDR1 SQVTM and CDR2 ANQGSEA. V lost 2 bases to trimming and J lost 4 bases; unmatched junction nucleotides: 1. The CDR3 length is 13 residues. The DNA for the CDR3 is TGCAGCGTTGAAAGGGACAGGGGCACTGAAGCTTTCTTT. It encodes CSVERDRGTEAFF.

CDR3 region: CASSYIKTDIFGYTF. The CDR3 region has the DNA TGTGCCAGCAGTTACATCAAGACGGACATCTTTGGCTACACCTTC. V and J are TRBV6-5 and TRBJ1-2, with D possibly matching TRBD1 (5 bases). There are 15 residues in the CDR3. V lost 2 bases and J 7 bases, leaving 17 bases between the germline ends. Germline CDR1 and CDR2: MNHEY and SVGAGI.

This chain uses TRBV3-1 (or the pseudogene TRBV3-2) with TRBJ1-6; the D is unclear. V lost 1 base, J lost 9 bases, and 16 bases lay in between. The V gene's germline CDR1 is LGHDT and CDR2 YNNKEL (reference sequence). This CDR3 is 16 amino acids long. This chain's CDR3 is CASSQGTAYLGSPLHF. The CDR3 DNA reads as TGTGCCAGCAGCCAAGGTACCGCGTACCTTGGTTCACCCCTCCACTTT.

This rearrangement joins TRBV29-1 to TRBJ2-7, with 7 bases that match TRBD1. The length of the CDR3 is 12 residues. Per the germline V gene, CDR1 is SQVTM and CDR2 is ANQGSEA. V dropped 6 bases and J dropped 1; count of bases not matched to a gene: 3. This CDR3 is CSVVDRSYEQYF. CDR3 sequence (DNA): TGCAGCGTGGTGGACAGGTCCTACGAGCAGTACTTC.

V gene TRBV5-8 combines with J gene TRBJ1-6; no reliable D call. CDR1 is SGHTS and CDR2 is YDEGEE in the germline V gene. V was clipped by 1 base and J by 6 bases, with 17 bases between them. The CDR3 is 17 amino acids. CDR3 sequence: CASSLSPQIETNSPLHF. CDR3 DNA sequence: TGTGCCAGCAGCTTGTCACCACAGATTGAGACTAATTCACCCCTCCACTTT.

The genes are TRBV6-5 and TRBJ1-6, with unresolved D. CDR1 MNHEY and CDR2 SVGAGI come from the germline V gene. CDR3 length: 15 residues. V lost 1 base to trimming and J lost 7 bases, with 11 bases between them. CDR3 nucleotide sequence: TGTGCCAGCAGTTACTGGGCCAGTCTGAATTCACCCCTCCACTTT. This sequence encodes CASSYWASLNSPLHF.

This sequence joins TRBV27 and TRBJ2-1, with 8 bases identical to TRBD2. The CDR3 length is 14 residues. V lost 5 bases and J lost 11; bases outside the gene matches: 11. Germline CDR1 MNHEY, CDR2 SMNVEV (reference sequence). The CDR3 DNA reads TGTGCCAGCAGTCCCAGCTTAACTAGCGGAAAGCAGTTCTTC. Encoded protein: CASSPSLTSGKQFF.

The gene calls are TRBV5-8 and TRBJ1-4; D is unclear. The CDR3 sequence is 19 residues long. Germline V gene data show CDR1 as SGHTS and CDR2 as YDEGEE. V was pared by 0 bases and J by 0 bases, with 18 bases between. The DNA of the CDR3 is TGTGCCAGCAGCTTGGCCGGTCGGGGATTCCCTGCAACTAATGAAAAACTGTTTTTT. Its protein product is CASSLAGRGFPATNEKLFF.

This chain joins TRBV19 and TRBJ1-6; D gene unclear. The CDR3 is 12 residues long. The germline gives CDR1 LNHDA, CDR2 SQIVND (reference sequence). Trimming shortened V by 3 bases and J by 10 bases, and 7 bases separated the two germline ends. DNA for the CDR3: TGTGCCAGTAGTATTGGGAGCTCACCCCTCCACTTT. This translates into CASSIGSSPLHF.

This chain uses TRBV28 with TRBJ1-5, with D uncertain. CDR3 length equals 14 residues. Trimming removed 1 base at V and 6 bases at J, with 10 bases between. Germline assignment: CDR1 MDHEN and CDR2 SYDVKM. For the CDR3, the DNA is TGTGCCAGCAGTTTATTAGAGTCGGGTCAGCCCCAGCATTTT. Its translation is CASSLLESGQPQHF.

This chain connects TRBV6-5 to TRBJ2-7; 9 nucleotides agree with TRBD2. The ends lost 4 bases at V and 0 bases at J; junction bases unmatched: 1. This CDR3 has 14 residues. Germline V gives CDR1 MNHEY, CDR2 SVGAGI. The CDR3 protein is CASSWTSDSYEQYF. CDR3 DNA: TGTGCCAGCAGTTGGACTAGCGACTCCTACGAGCAGTACTTC.

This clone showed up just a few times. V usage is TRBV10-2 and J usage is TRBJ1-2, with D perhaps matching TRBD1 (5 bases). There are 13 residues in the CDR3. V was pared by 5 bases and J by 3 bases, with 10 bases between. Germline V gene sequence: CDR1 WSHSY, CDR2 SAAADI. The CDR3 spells CASSRQGDYGYTF. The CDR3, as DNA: TGCGCCAGCAGTCGCCAGGGTGACTATGGCTACACCTTC.

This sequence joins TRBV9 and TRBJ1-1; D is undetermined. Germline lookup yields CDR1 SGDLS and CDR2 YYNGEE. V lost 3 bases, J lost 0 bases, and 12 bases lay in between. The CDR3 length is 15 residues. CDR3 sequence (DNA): TGTGCCAGCAGCGCCCTTGGCAGTTTGAACACTGAAGCTTTCTTT. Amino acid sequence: CASSALGSLNTEAFF.

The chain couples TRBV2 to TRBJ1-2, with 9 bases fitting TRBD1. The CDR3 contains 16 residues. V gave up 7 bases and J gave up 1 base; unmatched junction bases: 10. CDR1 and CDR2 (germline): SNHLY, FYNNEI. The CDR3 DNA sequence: TGTGCCAGCACACTAGGGACAGGGTGGGGTAACTATGGCTACACCTTC. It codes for CASTLGTGWGNYGYTF.

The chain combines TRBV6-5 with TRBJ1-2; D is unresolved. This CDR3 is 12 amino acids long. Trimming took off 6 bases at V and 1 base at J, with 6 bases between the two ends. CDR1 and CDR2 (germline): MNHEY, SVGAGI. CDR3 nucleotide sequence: TGTGCCAGCAGCCTCAGTAACTATGGCTACACCTTC. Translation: CASSLSNYGYTF.